The clone carrying this T cell receptor (beta chain) showed up just a few times. What it binds is not known. Sequencing used immunoSEQ multiplex PCR; TCRdb keeps in-frame clones, though not all of them. In the table there are fewer than 40,000 clones, about four fifths of which are singletons. This specimen comes from a study of OX40 agonist ivuxolimab in advanced cancers. CDR3 length: 14 residues. The V segment lost 0 bases and the J segment 15 bases; nucleotides outside the gene matches: 11. The germline V gene encodes CDR1 MNHNS and CDR2 SASEGT. Broader study findings: In CD8+ T cells, expanded clones were on average more numerous than in CD4+.

The J gene is TRBJ2-1, the V gene TRBV6-1; 7 nucleotides line up with TRBD1. The sample was CD4+ or CD8+ T cells sorted from blood, taken in a trial of the OX40 agonist ivuxolimab. This receptor was obtained from an adult with an advanced solid tumor such as melanoma, head and neck, liver or kidney cancer. The CDR3 loop reads CASSEASETGRLFF. The CDR3 coding sequence is TGTGCCAGCAGTGAAGCTTCCGAGACAGGGCGGCTGTTCTTC.